The TCR beta chain described here comes from a study of molecular identifiers for immune sequencing clone quantification. TCRdb itself ran the PCR reads through MiXCR, one entry per CDR3 protein. Altogether about 330,000 distinct CDR3 sequences are present, roughly a quarter being singletons, with the ten largest covering about 0.7%. Germline assignment: CDR1 MNHNS and CDR2 SASEGT. CDR3 size: 15 residues. V was pared by 2 bases and J by 7 bases, with 7 bases of the junction left unmatched. The V gene is TRBV6-1, the J gene TRBJ1-1, with 10 bases lining up with TRBD1. What was sequenced was naive CD8+ T cells from blood, with Jurkat cell RNA spiked in. The subset was: FACS-sorted CD8+CD4-CCR7+CD45RA+ naive T cells. The sequence was collected from a human donor in good health. Some libraries in this study had Jurkat cell RNA spiked in. The CDR3 reads CASSEWDRGGIEAFF. As DNA, the CDR3 is TGTGCCAGCAGTGAATGGGACAGGGGTGGTATTGAAGCTTTCTTT.